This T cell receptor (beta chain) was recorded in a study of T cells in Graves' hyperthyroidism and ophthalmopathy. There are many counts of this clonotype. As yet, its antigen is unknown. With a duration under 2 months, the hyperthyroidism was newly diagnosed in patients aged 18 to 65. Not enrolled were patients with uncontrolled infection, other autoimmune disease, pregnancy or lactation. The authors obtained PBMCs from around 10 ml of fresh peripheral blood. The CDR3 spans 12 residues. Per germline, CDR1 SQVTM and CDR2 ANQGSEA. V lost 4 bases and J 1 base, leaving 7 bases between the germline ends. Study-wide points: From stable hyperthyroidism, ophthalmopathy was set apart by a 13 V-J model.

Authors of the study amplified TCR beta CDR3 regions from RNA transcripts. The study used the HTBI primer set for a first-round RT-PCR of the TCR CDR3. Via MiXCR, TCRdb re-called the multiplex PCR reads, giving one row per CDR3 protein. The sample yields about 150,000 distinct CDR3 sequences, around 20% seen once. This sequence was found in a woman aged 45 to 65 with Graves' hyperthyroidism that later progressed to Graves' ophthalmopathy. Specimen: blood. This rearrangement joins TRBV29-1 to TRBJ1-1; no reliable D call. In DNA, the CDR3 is TGCAGCGTTGGATGGAAGAACACTGAAGCTTTCTTT. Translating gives CSVGWKNTEAFF.